This TCR beta chain stems from a study of blood T cell repertoires in COVID-19. Study as a whole: Acute and convalescent COVID-19 samples came from the United States, Italy and Spain. Sources were T cells, B-cell-depleted T cells, or PBMCs; the material itself was cDNA or gDNA.

As originally analysed: Using reference gene primer amplification, nucleated cell counts were estimated. Here immunoSEQ multiplex PCR was the method, and the copy in TCRdb shows in-frame clones only, minus some. V and J calls and clone size are given by that table; D and trimming were obtained from the DNA. This table holds 30,000 to 45,000 clones, around four fifths found once. The length of the CDR3 is 14 residues. V lost 1 base, J lost 3 bases, and 4 bases stayed unmatched. The germline V gene has CDR1 SGHRS and CDR2 YFSETQ. The material sequenced was peripheral blood. This TCR was recovered from a man aged 70 or older with acute or convalescent COVID-19. The chain employs TRBV5-1 and TRBJ2-7; 7 bases are a match to TRBD1. The CDR3 loop reads CASSLPGQVYEQYF. CDR3 DNA sequence: TGCGCCAGCAGCTTGCCAGGACAGGTCTACGAGCAGTACTTC.